This T cell receptor beta chain was observed in a study of cytomegalovirus exposure and HLA in healthy donors. On the study more broadly: The same platform was used for the 120 validation repertoires and the approximately 670 first-cohort repertoires, a later analysis reported. Study findings and constraints: In vitro confirmation showed a few CMV-associated chains to be CMV antigen specific. Cytomegalovirus status, reportedly, was diagnosed with high specificity and sensitivity by the classifier.

Turning to this clone: Antigen specificity is unknown.

The donors were members of the validation cohort, which comprised 120 subjects and was separate from the first cohort of about 700 subjects. The germline V gene has CDR1 MNHEY and CDR2 SVGAGI. V was shortened by 8 bases and J by 3 bases, with 15 bases between the two germline ends. CDR3 length: 14 amino acids. Assay: immunoSEQ multiplex PCR; the TCRdb copy retains only in-frame clones and omits some. The profile covers about 160,000 clones, with around 82% appearing a single time and about 9.4% taken by the ten largest. The clonotype originates from a man younger than 40 in good health and CMV-seropositive. This chain connects TRBV6-5 to TRBJ2-3, with a tentative D call TRBD2 (6 bases). Sequenced input: PBMCs. The CDR3 protein is CASGAGTATDTQYF. The CDR3 nucleotides are TGTGCCAGCGGGGCCGGGACTGCGACAGATACGCAGTATTTT.